The 16 T cell receptor beta chains in this list originate from one sample, sequenced in a study of shared clonotypes between healthy human individuals. Some clones are missing from TCRdb's copy, which holds only in-frame ones; the method was immunoSEQ multiplex PCR. The sample carries 2 million to 2.5 million clones, about 94% recorded once. Sample: naive CD4+ T cells sorted from blood. Subset: CD45RA+ positively selected. Receptors originate from a man aged 18 to 30 in good health.

V gene TRBV7-3 combines with J gene TRBJ2-1; the match to TRBD2 covers 11 bases. CDR1 is SGHTA and CDR2 is FQGTGA in the germline V gene. Trimming at V came to 5 bases and at J to 7 bases, leaving 10 bases not matched to a gene. This CDR3 is built from 16 residues. The CDR3 DNA is TGTGCCAGCAGCCCCATAGCGGGGGGGCTGACTAATGAGCAGTTCTTC. This sequence encodes CASSPIAGGLTNEQFF.

This clone was seen a single time. This chain links TRBV4-1 with TRBJ1-3, with TRBD1 as a possible D gene (5 bases). The CDR3 runs 14 residues. CDR1 and CDR2 from the germline V gene are MGHRA and YSYEKL. The V and J ends lost 5 bases and 2 bases respectively, with 10 bases between them. The CDR3 DNA sequence: TGCGCCAGCAGCGCAGGGATCCCTGGAAACACCATATATTTT. It specifies CASSAGIPGNTIYF.

The chain carries TRBV11-2 and TRBJ2-3, with D possibly being TRBD2 (5 bases). The germline gives CDR1 SGHAT, CDR2 FQNNGV. V was shortened by 6 bases and J by 1 base, with 14 bases between the two germline ends. The CDR3 spans 15 residues. The CDR3 DNA follows: TGTGCCAGCAGTCCGGTCGGGGTAGGCACAGATACGCAGTATTTT. It translates to CASSPVGVGTDTQYF.

This clone was seen only once. V and J are TRBV14 and TRBJ2-5; D uncertain. This CDR3 is built from 15 residues. Germline CDR1 SGHDN, CDR2 FVKESK. Trimming took off 2 bases at V and 5 bases at J, with 15 bases between the two ends. The CDR3 region is CASSQRVLQKETQYF. CDR3 DNA: TGTGCCAGCAGCCAACGCGTGCTCCAAAAGGAGACCCAGTACTTC.

This chain joins TRBV2 and TRBJ1-2; D is uncertain. Trimming pared 4 bases from V and 7 bases from J, leaving 13 bases between. Germline values: CDR1 SNHLY, CDR2 FYNNEI. The CDR3 totals 13 residues. The CDR3 region is CASSGTGMGGYTF. DNA for the CDR3: TGTGCCAGCAGTGGCACGGGGATGGGTGGCTACACCTTC. Drawing the rest from reference TRBV2 and TRBJ1-2, the complete variable domain is EPEVTQTPSHQVTQMGQEVILRCVPISNHLYFYWYRQILGQKVEFLVSFYNNEISEKSEIFDDQFSVERPDGSNFTLKIRSTKLEDSAMYFCASSGTGMGGYTFGSGTRLTVV.

The J gene is TRBJ2-3, the V gene TRBV19; 9 bases line up with TRBD2. The CDR3 runs 14 residues. V trimming: 8 bases; J trimming: 6 bases; junction bases outside the gene matches: 9. Germline loops: CDR1 LNHDA, CDR2 SQIVND (reference sequence). DNA of the CDR3: TGTGCCAGTCGCCAGACTAGCGGATCGGATACGCAGTATTTT. Translating gives CASRQTSGSDTQYF.

The chain is built from TRBV2 and TRBJ2-7, with TRBD1 matching 8 bases. J was trimmed by 0 bases and V by 1 base; bases with no gene match: 5. The CDR3 runs to 16 residues. Germline CDR1 SNHLY, CDR2 FYNNEI. The chain's CDR3 is CASSEGTGTVSYEQYF. The CDR3 DNA follows: TGTGCCAGCAGTGAAGGGACAGGGACGGTCTCCTACGAGCAGTACTTC.

The rearrangement joins TRBV5-1 to TRBJ2-3; tentatively, D is TRBD1 or TRBD2 (5 bases each). Germline V gives CDR1 SGHRS, CDR2 YFSETQ. This CDR3 is built from 15 residues. Trimming left V 4 bases short and J 0 bases short, with 12 bases between. The CDR3 region has the DNA TGCGCCAGCAGCGGGGACGGTTCTAGCACAGATACGCAGTATTTT. Its translation is CASSGDGSSTDTQYF.

The genes are TRBV7-2 and TRBJ2-7; tentative D call: TRBD1 (7 bases). V was pared by 5 bases and J by 2 bases, with 13 bases between. The CDR3 is made up of 14 amino acids. The germline gives CDR1 SGHTA, CDR2 FQGNSA. The CDR3 loop reads CASSAGQTTYEQYF. Here the CDR3 DNA reads TGTGCCAGCAGCGCGGGACAGACTACCTACGAGCAGTACTTC.

The chain combines TRBV18 with TRBJ1-5; 8 bases match TRBD1. The V gene end was trimmed by 3 bases and the J gene end by 5 bases; junction bases not matched to a gene: 3. The CDR3 extends over 14 amino acids. Germline V gene lookup returns CDR1 KGHSH and CDR2 LQKENI. The CDR3 sequence is CASSPDRGYQPQHF. The CDR3 region has the DNA TGTGCCAGCTCACCCGACAGGGGATATCAGCCCCAGCATTTT. Combining the CDR3 with reference TRBV18 and TRBJ1-5 gives the whole variable domain NAGVMQNPRHLVRRRGQEARLRCSPMKGHSHVYWYRQLPEEGLKFMVYLQKENIIDESGMPKERFSAEFPKEGPSILRIQQVVRGDSAAYFCASSPDRGYQPQHFGDGTRLSIL.

This sequence joins TRBV11-3 and TRBJ2-1; TRBD2 matches at 10 bases. The CDR3 spans 15 residues. CDR1 and CDR2 (germline): SGHNT, YENEEA. With V trimmed by 4 bases and J by 7 bases, 7 bases remained unmatched. CDR3 sequence reads: CASSYRTSGNNEQFF. In nucleotides, the CDR3 is TGTGCCAGCAGCTATCGGACTAGCGGAAATAATGAGCAGTTCTTC. The full variable domain, in which reference TRBV11-3 and TRBJ2-1 provide the parts outside the CDR3, is EAGVVQSPRYKIIEKKQPVAFWCNPISGHNTLYWYLQNLGQGPELLIRYENEEAVDDSQLPKDRFSAERLKGVDSTLKIQPAELGDSAVYLCASSYRTSGNNEQFFGPGTRLTVL.

This clone has only a few counts. The chain carries TRBV18 and TRBJ1-5; D gene unclear. There are 15 residues in the CDR3. CDR1 is KGHSH, CDR2 LQKENI, per germline. V was shortened by 4 bases and J by 4 bases, with 14 bases between the two germline ends. The CDR3 sequence: CASSRSGDGNQPQHF. The CDR3 coding sequence is TGTGCCAGCTCACGAAGTGGGGATGGGAATCAGCCCCAGCATTTT.

V and J are TRBV5-1 and TRBJ2-2; a possible D gene is TRBD1 (6 bases). Trimming pared 4 bases from V and 4 bases from J, leaving 14 bases between. This CDR3 is 15 amino acids long. Germline-derived CDR1 and CDR2 are SGHRS and YFSETQ. CDR3 nucleotide sequence: TGCGCCAGCAGCAAACAGGGTGAGGGCACCGGGGAGCTGTTTTTT. Encoded protein: CASSKQGEGTGELFF.

The chain uses TRBV10-3 and TRBJ2-7; 9 positions agree with TRBD1. Germline trimming cut 10 bases from V and 4 bases from J; bases unmatched to any gene: 11. Germline V gene data show CDR1 as ENHRY and CDR2 as SYGVKD. This CDR3 contains 14 residues. CDR3 nucleotides: TGTGCCACTCAAAAACCGGGACAGGGTTACGAGCAGTACTTC. Residues: CATQKPGQGYEQYF.

The chain recombines TRBV19 with TRBJ2-2, with D tentatively TRBD2 (6 bases). The CDR3 runs to 15 residues. Germline CDR1 reads LNHDA; CDR2 reads SQIVND (reference sequence). The V and J ends lost 3 bases and 4 bases respectively, with 12 bases between them. CDR3 region: CASSISGVSTGELFF. In nucleotides, the CDR3 is TGTGCCAGTAGTATTAGCGGCGTATCCACCGGGGAGCTGTTTTTT.

The chain links TRBV6-6 to TRBJ2-5; D may be TRBD1 or TRBD2 (6 bases each). Trimming shortened V by 5 bases and J by 5 bases, and 15 bases separated the two germline ends. Germline-derived CDR1 and CDR2 are MNHNY and SVGAGI (reference sequence). This CDR3 spans 14 amino acids. The CDR3 sequence is CASSKPGGGETQYF. CDR3 coding DNA: TGTGCCAGCAGTAAACCCGGAGGGGGGGAGACCCAGTACTTC.